This TCR beta chain derives from a study of blood T cells in healthy people across ages. This clonotype was observed at least ten times. CDR1 and CDR2 from the germline V gene are MNHEY and SVGAGI. The V end was cut by 0 bases, the J end by 0 bases, with 6 bases between. The CDR3 runs to 15 residues. Then a second PCR, running roughly 7 to 12 cycles, was carried out with a sample-barcoded 5' primer and a J-beta primer mix. In TCRdb, the 5' RACE reads were re-called with MiXCR into one record per CDR3 protein. The sample records some 890,000 distinct CDR3 sequences, almost 30% being singletons. In addition, the sample was reused for a study of T cells of mothers and their children. That investigation notes: In this cohort, donors were three healthy Caucasian mothers plus their six children.

This chain uses TRBV6-5 with TRBJ2-4, with D unresolved. The receptor was derived from a woman aged 40 to 50 in good health. Sequencing input: blood. The CDR3, as DNA: TGTGCCAGCAGTTACTCCCAGATAGCCAAAAACATTCAGTACTTC. This sequence encodes CASSYSQIAKNIQYF.